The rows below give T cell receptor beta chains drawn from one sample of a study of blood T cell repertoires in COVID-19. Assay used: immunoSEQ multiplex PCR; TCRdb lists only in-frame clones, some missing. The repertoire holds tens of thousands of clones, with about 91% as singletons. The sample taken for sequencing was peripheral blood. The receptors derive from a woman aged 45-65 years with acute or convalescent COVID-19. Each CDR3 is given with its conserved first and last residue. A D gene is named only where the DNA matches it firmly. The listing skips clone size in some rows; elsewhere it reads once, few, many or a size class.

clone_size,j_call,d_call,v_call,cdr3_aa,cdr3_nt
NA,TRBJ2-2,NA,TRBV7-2,CASSLRQGTSGELFF,TGTGCCAGCAGCTTAAGGCAGGGGACGTCCGGGGAGCTGTTTTTT
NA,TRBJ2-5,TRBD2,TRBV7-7,CASSLIAGERETQYF,TGTGCTAGCAGCTTAATAGCGGGAGAACGGGAGACCCAGTACTTC
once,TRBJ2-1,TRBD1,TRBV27,CASSFRPGQGFYNEQFF,TGTGCCAGCAGTTTTCGACCGGGACAGGGTTTTTACAATGAGCAGTTCTTC
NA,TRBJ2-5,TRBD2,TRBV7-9,CASSRSSGGTKETQYF,TGTGCCAGCAGCAGAAGTAGCGGGGGGACGAAAGAGACCCAGTACTTC
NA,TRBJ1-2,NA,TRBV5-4,CASSLYRIGGNYGYTF,TGTGCCAGCAGCTTGTACAGGATCGGAGGGAACTATGGCTACACCTTC
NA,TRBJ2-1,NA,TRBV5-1,CASSLGGNEQFF,TGCGCCAGCAGCTTGGGAGGCAATGAGCAGTTCTTC
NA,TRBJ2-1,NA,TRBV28,CASSPVGGATPYNEQFF,TGTGCCAGCAGTCCGGTGGGGGGGGCAACTCCATACAATGAGCAGTTCTTC
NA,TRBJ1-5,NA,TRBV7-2,CASSLVAGLNQPQHF,TGTGCCAGCAGCTTAGTGGCAGGGCTCAATCAGCCCCAGCATTTT
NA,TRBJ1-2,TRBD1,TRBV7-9,CASSLGQATNYGYTF,TGTGCCAGCAGCTTGGGACAGGCGACTAACTATGGCTACACCTTC
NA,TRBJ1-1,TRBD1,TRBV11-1,CASSIRGSGTEAFF,TGTGCCAGCAGCATCAGGGGGTCGGGCACTGAAGCTTTCTTT